This is a list of T cell receptor beta chains from one sample in a study of blood T cells in healthy people across ages. TCRdb called the 5' RACE reads again in MiXCR, with one record for every CDR3 protein. The table shows 780,000 or so distinct CDR3 sequences, with roughly 25% occurring only once. This same sample was also part of a study on T cells of mothers and their children.

Sequencing used blood. The receptors stem from a boy aged 5-17 years in good health. The CDR3 runs from the conserved cysteine through the conserved F or W. Size values are once, few and many counts, or a class for expanded clones, and some rows have none.

V gene	J gene	clone size	CDR3 protein
TRBV4-1	TRBJ2-1	-	CASSQGKGGMREQFF
TRBV9	TRBJ2-5	-	CASSVASGGIETQYF
TRBV4-3	TRBJ1-2	-	CASSQDPRAGSYGYTF
TRBV12-3/TRBV12-4	TRBJ1-1	-	CASTHPGGEAFF
TRBV12-3/TRBV12-4	TRBJ1-4	few	CASSLDAGKLFF
TRBV5-1	-	-	CASSPLGTSGRARNNEQFF
TRBV20-1	TRBJ1-2	few	CSASVVRGYTF
TRBV19	TRBJ2-7	few	CASKASGTYEQYF
TRBV7-9	TRBJ2-2	-	CASSLLLLAGELFF
TRBV29-1	-	-	CSAGQGVDEQYF
TRBV2	TRBJ1-1	-	CASSATGTSAEAFF